This T cell receptor beta chain was captured in a study of Tregs in tolerant kidney transplant recipients. This CDR3 is built from 15 residues. V was clipped by 5 bases and J by 3 bases, with 14 bases between them. The germline V gene encodes CDR1 SGHVS and CDR2 FNYEAQ. TCRdb's table, derived via immunoSEQ multiplex PCR, lists solely in-frame clones and lacks some. This table has fewer than 70,000 clones, more than 70% appearing once. The material sequenced was CD4+ T cells from blood. The clonotype was recovered from a human donor in good health. The gene calls are TRBV7-6 and TRBJ2-1, with unresolved D. The CDR3 region is CASSGRFRLYNEQFF. The CDR3 DNA sequence: TGTGCCAGCAGCGGTCGGTTTCGTCTCTACAATGAGCAGTTCTTC.